The clone carrying this TCR beta chain was seen once. The sample originates from a study of technical replicates of blood from a handful of donors. The assay was immunoSEQ multiplex PCR, and TCRdb's table has in-frame clones only and misses some. The sample records around 50,000 clones, around 95% being singletons. The source is a human donor in good health. The material sequenced was T cells isolated from PBMCs.

CDR3 sequence: CASSFGLAGSYEQYF. CDR3 DNA sequence: TGTGCCAGCAGCTTCGGACTAGCGGGATCCTACGAGCAGTACTTC. V is TRBV7-2 and J is TRBJ2-7; 12 nucleotides match TRBD2. Germline CDR1 reads SGHTA; CDR2 reads FQGNSA. The ends lost 3 bases at V and 1 base at J; junction bases unmatched: 1. The CDR3 extends over 15 amino acids. The whole variable domain, remainder taken from reference TRBV7-2 and TRBJ2-7, is GAGVSQSPSNKVTEKGKDVELRCDPISGHTALYWYRQSLGQGLEFLIYFQGNSAPDKSGLPSDRFSAERTGGSVSTLTIQRTQQEDSAVYLCASSFGLAGSYEQYFGPGTRLTVT.